The 30 T cell receptor beta chains presented below share a single source sample, sequenced in a study of T cell responses to AZD1222 COVID-19 vaccine. Assay used: immunoSEQ multiplex PCR; TCRdb lists only in-frame clones, some missing. The table lists about 190,000 clones, more than 90% of them singletons. The specimen was peripheral blood, collected 28 days after the second dose of the MenACWY control vaccine. These receptors came from an adult who received the MenACWY meningococcal vaccine as a control.

The V and J genes are TRBV27 and TRBJ1-1, with D tentatively TRBD1 (6 bases). This CDR3 contains 15 residues. CDR1 is MNHEY, CDR2 SMNVEV, per germline (reference sequence). V was cut by 6 bases and J by 4 bases, with 18 bases left in between. Here the CDR3 DNA reads TGTGCCAGCAGCCGCCCGGGGGGGGCGGGCACTGAAGCTTTCTTT. It encodes CASSRPGGAGTEAFF.

V and J are TRBV7-2 and TRBJ2-2; no definite D call. The CDR3 runs 14 residues. The V gene lost 3 bases and the J gene lost 5 bases, with 10 bases spanning the gap. The germline V gene encodes CDR1 SGHTA and CDR2 FQGNSA. CDR3 coding DNA: TGTGCCAGCAGCTTGCAGCGTACTACCGGGGAGCTGTTTTTT. Translation: CASSLQRTTGELFF.

This clone was seen a handful of times. This rearrangement joins TRBV7-9 to TRBJ1-1; D remains unclear. V was pared by 7 bases and J by 1 base, with 13 bases between. Germline V CDR1 and CDR2: SEHNR, FQNEAQ (reference sequence). The CDR3 runs 14 residues. The CDR3 reads CASTDRTANTEAFF. The CDR3, as DNA: TGTGCCAGCACCGACCGGACCGCGAACACTGAAGCTTTCTTT.

J is TRBJ2-2 and V is TRBV7-3; 11 bases align to TRBD1. The ends lost 5 bases at V and 6 bases at J; junction bases unmatched: 14. Germline-derived CDR1 and CDR2 are SGHTA and FQGTGA. This CDR3 has 18 amino acids. CDR3 coding DNA: TGTGCCAGCAGCCCAACGCAGCCCGGGACAGGGGGGGCCGGGGAGCTGTTTTTT. It translates to CASSPTQPGTGGAGELFF.

The V gene is TRBV9, the J gene TRBJ1-6; D gene ambiguous. The V gene lost 0 bases and the J gene lost 10 bases, with 17 bases spanning the gap. Germline lookup yields CDR1 SGDLS and CDR2 YYNGEE. The CDR3 runs to 16 residues. In DNA, the CDR3 is TGTGCCAGCAGCGTAGCTACGGACGACCGTCGGTCACCCCTCCACTTT. Its translation is CASSVATDDRRSPLHF.

V usage is TRBV19 and J usage is TRBJ1-5; the D gene is possibly TRBD1 (5 bases). This CDR3 contains 14 residues. CDR1 is LNHDA and CDR2 is SQIVND in the germline V gene (reference sequence). V was trimmed by 3 bases and J by 3 bases, leaving 9 bases between them. The CDR3 region is CASSMGGTNQPQHF. The CDR3 DNA reads as TGTGCCAGTAGTATGGGGGGTACCAATCAGCCCCAGCATTTT. Supplemented by reference TRBV19 and TRBJ1-5, the full variable domain reads DGGITQSPKYLFRKEGQNVTLSCEQNLNHDAMYWYRQDPGQGLRLIYYSQIVNDFQKGDIAEGYSVSREKKESFPLTVTSAQKNPTAFYLCASSMGGTNQPQHFGDGTRLSIL.

The chain employs TRBV11-3 and TRBJ1-6, with TRBD1 as a possible D gene (6 bases). Trimming took 1 base from V and 17 from J, leaving 15 bases between them. Germline V gene lookup returns CDR1 SGHNT and CDR2 YENEEA. CDR3 length: 13 residues. CDR3 sequence: CASSLAMGTPFHF. In DNA, the CDR3 is TGTGCCAGCAGCTTAGCCATGGGGACACCATTCCACTTT.

This clone was observed a single time. The chain is built from TRBV18 and TRBJ1-2; D is perhaps TRBD1 (6 bases). There are 15 residues in the CDR3. Germline CDR1 KGHSH, CDR2 LQKENI. V was cut by 5 bases and J by 5 bases, with 18 bases left in between. CDR3 residues: CASSSSGRGVYGYTF. The CDR3, as DNA: TGTGCCAGCTCATCATCGGGCAGGGGCGTTTATGGCTACACCTTC.

The chain has TRBV2 and TRBJ2-4; D unresolved. Germline CDR1 and CDR2: SNHLY and FYNNEI. V lost 2 bases, J lost 1 base, and 9 bases lay in between. The CDR3 contains 15 residues. CDR3 bases: TGTGCCAGCAGTGAACAACCTAAGGCCAAAAACATTCAGTACTTC. Protein product: CASSEQPKAKNIQYF.

V gene TRBV7-8 combines with J gene TRBJ2-1; 9 bases agree with TRBD2. The CDR3 runs to 17 residues. Trimming at V came to 4 bases and at J to 4 bases, leaving 11 bases not matched to a gene. Germline V gene sequence: CDR1 SGHVS, CDR2 FQNEAQ. This CDR3 reads CASSWGLAVGAYNEQFF. In nucleotides, the CDR3 is TGTGCCAGCAGCTGGGGACTAGCAGTTGGGGCTTACAATGAGCAGTTCTTC.

The V call is TRBV5-4, the J call TRBJ1-2; 12 nucleotides match TRBD1. The germline CDR1 and CDR2 sequences are SGHNT and YYREEE (reference sequence). The CDR3 runs to 16 residues. Losses at the gene ends were 0 bases for V and 7 bases for J; bases not matched to a gene: 7. In DNA, the CDR3 is TGTGCCAGCAGCTTGGCCCGGGACAGGGGGCTAAGTGGCTACACCTTC. It codes for CASSLARDRGLSGYTF.

The rearrangement joins TRBV27 to TRBJ2-7; D perhaps matches TRBD2 (5 bases). This CDR3 has 13 residues. From germline, CDR1 is MNHEY and CDR2 SMNVEV (reference sequence). The ends were cut back, 5 bases at V and 2 bases at J, with 10 bases in the middle. The chain's CDR3 is CASSPALAYEQYF. As DNA, the CDR3 is TGTGCCAGCAGTCCCGCACTAGCCTACGAGCAGTACTTC.

The V and J genes are TRBV28 and TRBJ1-2; TRBD1 might be the D (5 bases). V lost 5 bases and J lost 1, with 20 bases in between. CDR1 is MDHEN, CDR2 SYDVKM, per germline. The CDR3 length is 17 residues. CDR3 nucleotides: TGTGCCAGCAGTGAGAGGCCCGGGACCTCTAGTAACTATGGCTACACCTTC. Its protein is CASSERPGTSSNYGYTF.

This clone was counted once. Other DNA sequences in this sample translate to the same CDR3. The gene calls are TRBV7-9 and TRBJ1-1; D is ambiguous. The CDR3 spans 12 residues. With 3 bases removed from V and 0 bases from J, the gap between germline ends came to 2 bases. CDR1 is SEHNR, CDR2 FQNEAQ, per germline (reference sequence). DNA for the CDR3: TGTGCCAGCAGCTTGGTGAACACTGAAGCTTTCTTT. Protein: CASSLVNTEAFF.

The chain recombines TRBV6-5 with TRBJ1-1, with 7 positions matching TRBD1. The CDR3 has 14 amino acids. V was clipped by 6 bases and J by 0 bases; unmatched bases: 4. Germline assignment: CDR1 MNHEY and CDR2 SVGAGI. The DNA of the CDR3 is TGTGCCAGCAGCCAGGGGGTCATGAACACTGAAGCTTTCTTT. This gives the protein CASSQGVMNTEAFF.

The CDR3 region has the DNA TGTGCCAGCAGCTTTTTATCAGCGGGCACAGATACGCAGTATTTT. Protein product: CASSFLSAGTDTQYF. The rearrangement links TRBV7-2 to TRBJ2-3, with D possibly being TRBD2 (5 bases). The V gene lost 3 bases and the J gene lost 1 base, with 11 bases spanning the gap. The CDR3 sequence is 15 residues long. Germline CDR1 SGHTA, CDR2 FQGNSA.

The J gene is TRBJ1-5, the V gene TRBV5-8; D gene unclear. V shed 4 bases and J shed 2 bases, with 7 bases lying between them. Germline V gene lookup returns CDR1 SGHTS and CDR2 YDEGEE. This CDR3 spans 13 amino acids. CDR3 residues: CASSRRRNQPQHF. In DNA, the CDR3 is TGTGCCAGCAGCCGCCGGCGCAATCAGCCCCAGCATTTT.

This clone was observed once. The V call is TRBV4-2, the J call TRBJ1-3, with D possibly TRBD1 on 6 matching bases. The V gene's germline CDR1 is LGHNA and CDR2 YNFKEQ. The CDR3 sequence is 16 residues long. Deletions cut 1 base from V and 1 base from J, with 11 bases between. The chain's CDR3 is CASSQASGASGNTIYF. DNA of the CDR3: TGTGCCAGCAGCCAAGCCTCAGGGGCGTCTGGAAACACCATATATTTT.

J is TRBJ1-3 and V is TRBV18; D is unresolved. V was shortened by 6 bases and J by 2 bases, with 17 bases between the two germline ends. CDR1 KGHSH and CDR2 LQKENI come from the germline V gene. The length of the CDR3 is 16 residues. The DNA for the CDR3 is TGTGCCAGCTCCCTGGCCGCGGGGTCCCCTGGAAACACCATATATTTT. Amino acid sequence: CASSLAAGSPGNTIYF.

This clone was counted once. J is TRBJ2-7 and V is TRBV14; 7 bases fit TRBD2. Trimming cost V 1 base and J 6 bases; bases outside gene matches: 9. CDR1 and CDR2 from the germline V gene are SGHDN and FVKESK. The CDR3 totals 15 residues. The DNA of the CDR3 is TGTGCCAGCAGCCAAGTGGGCGGGAGATGGGGCGAGCAGTACTTC. Protein product: CASSQVGGRWGEQYF.

This clone appeared a single time. The V and J genes are TRBV30 and TRBJ2-1, with D unresolved. Trimming removed 1 base from V and 10 bases from J, with 14 bases in between. Germline V gene sequence: CDR1 GTSNPN, CDR2 SVGIG (reference sequence). The CDR3 runs to 13 residues. CDR3: CAWSDRPRGEQFF. CDR3 DNA sequence: TGTGCCTGGAGTGACCGACCCCGCGGAGAGCAGTTCTTC.

This chain joins TRBV5-5 and TRBJ2-2; 12 nucleotides agree with TRBD2. The J segment lost 1 base and the V segment lost 1 base, leaving 2 bases of the junction unmatched. Germline-derived CDR1 and CDR2 are SGHKS and YYEKEE (reference sequence). The CDR3 length is 17 residues. CDR3 protein: CASSLLLAGGNTGELFF. The CDR3 DNA follows: TGTGCCAGCAGCTTGTTACTAGCGGGGGGGAACACCGGGGAGCTGTTTTTT.

This rearrangement joins TRBV7-2 to TRBJ2-3; D possibly corresponds to TRBD2 (6 bases). CDR3 size: 15 residues. Trimming stripped 5 bases from V and 3 bases from J, with 15 bases between. Germline V gives CDR1 SGHTA, CDR2 FQGNSA. As DNA, the CDR3 is TGTGCCAGCAGCCCTCGGGGGACTGAAACAGATACGCAGTATTTT. Amino acid sequence: CASSPRGTETDTQYF.

To note about this clone: An end of the junction does not agree with germline; a read error may underlie this. The chain recombines TRBV4-2 with TRBJ1-2; D is ambiguous. The CDR3 is made up of 13 amino acids. The germline gives CDR1 LGHNA, CDR2 YNFKEQ. CDR3 DNA: TGTGCCAGCAGCCAAGCCTCTCGGACCCACTTCTTCTTC. Translated: CASSQASRTHFFF.

This chain uses TRBV19 with TRBJ2-1, with 8 bases matching TRBD1. CDR3 length equals 14 residues. V was pared by 2 bases and J by 8 bases, with 5 bases of the junction left unmatched. CDR1 LNHDA and CDR2 SQIVND come from the germline V gene (reference sequence). The CDR3 bases are TGTGCCAGTAGTATAAGGGCAGGGGGCTATGAGCAGTTCTTC. This codes for CASSIRAGGYEQFF.

The chain combines TRBV6-2 or TRBV6-3 with TRBJ2-3; 7 bases are a match to TRBD2. This CDR3 comprises 17 residues. V shed 5 bases, J shed 7 bases, and the junction held 18 bases outside the gene matches. Germline CDR1 MNHEY, CDR2 SVGEGT. This chain's CDR3 is CASSGYLAASLGYTQYF. CDR3 sequence (DNA): TGTGCCAGCAGTGGTTATCTAGCGGCTTCCTTAGGGTATACGCAGTATTTT.

The V call is TRBV6-2 or TRBV6-3, the J call TRBJ1-3; the D is unclear. This CDR3 contains 15 residues. Germline V gene sequence: CDR1 MNHEY, CDR2 SVGEGT. Trimming removed 2 bases at V and 0 bases at J, with 8 bases between. CDR3: CASSYRTHSGNTIYF. In DNA, the CDR3 is TGTGCCAGCAGTTACAGAACCCACTCTGGAAACACCATATATTTT.

The CDR3 loop is CASSPGRGQGRPSYEQYF. CDR3 coding DNA: TGTGCCAGCAGCCCCGGGAGGGGACAGGGACGACCTTCCTACGAGCAGTACTTC. The chain recombines TRBV7-9 with TRBJ2-7, with a tentative D call TRBD1 (9 bases). Germline V gene lookup returns CDR1 SEHNR and CDR2 FQNEAQ (reference sequence). Trimming stripped 5 bases from V and 1 base from J, with 24 bases between. CDR3 length: 18 residues.

J is TRBJ2-1 and V is TRBV28; 7 bases fit TRBD2. The J segment lost 10 bases and the V segment lost 3 bases, leaving 6 bases of the junction unmatched. Germline V gene lookup returns CDR1 MDHEN and CDR2 SYDVKM. This CDR3 has 13 amino acids. The CDR3 bases are TGTGCCAGCAGTTTGCAGCGGGAAGGGGAGCAGTTCTTC. Translated: CASSLQREGEQFF.

The CDR3 region has the DNA TGTGCCAGCAGCTCGACCACCGGGGAGACCCAGTACTTC. Its translation: CASSSTTGETQYF. The chain joins TRBV7-9 to TRBJ2-5; D uncertain. Deletions cut 4 bases from V and 5 bases from J, with 11 bases between. Germline lookup yields CDR1 SEHNR and CDR2 FQNEAQ (reference sequence). There are 13 residues in the CDR3. The variable domain in full, completed from reference TRBV7-9 and TRBJ2-5, reads DTGVSQNPRHKITKRGQNVTFRCDPISEHNRLYWYRQTLGQGPEFLTYFQNEAQLEKSRLLSDRFSAERPKGSFSTLEIQRTEQGDSAMYLCASSSTTGETQYFGPGTRLLVL.